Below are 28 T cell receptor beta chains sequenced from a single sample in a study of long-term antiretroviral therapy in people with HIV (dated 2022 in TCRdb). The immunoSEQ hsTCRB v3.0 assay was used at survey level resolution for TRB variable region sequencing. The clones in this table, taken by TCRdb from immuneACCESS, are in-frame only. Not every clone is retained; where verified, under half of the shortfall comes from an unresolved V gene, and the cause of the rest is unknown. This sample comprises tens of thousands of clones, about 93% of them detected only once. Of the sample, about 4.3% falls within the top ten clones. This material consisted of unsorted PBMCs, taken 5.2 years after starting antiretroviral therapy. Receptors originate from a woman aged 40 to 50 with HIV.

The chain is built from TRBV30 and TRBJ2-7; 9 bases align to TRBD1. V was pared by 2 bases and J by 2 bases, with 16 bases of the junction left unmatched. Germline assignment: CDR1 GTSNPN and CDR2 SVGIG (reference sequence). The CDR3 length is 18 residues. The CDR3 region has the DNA TGTGCCTGGAGTCCTGATTACGAACGGGACAGGGTGGCCTACGAGCAGTACTTC. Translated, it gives CAWSPDYERDRVAYEQYF.

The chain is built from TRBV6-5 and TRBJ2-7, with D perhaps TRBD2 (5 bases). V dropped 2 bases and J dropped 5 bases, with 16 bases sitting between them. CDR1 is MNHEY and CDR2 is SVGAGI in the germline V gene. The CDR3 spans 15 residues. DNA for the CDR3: TGTGCCAGCAGTTACGGAACCCCCGGGAATAACGAGCAGTACTTC. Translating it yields CASSYGTPGNNEQYF.

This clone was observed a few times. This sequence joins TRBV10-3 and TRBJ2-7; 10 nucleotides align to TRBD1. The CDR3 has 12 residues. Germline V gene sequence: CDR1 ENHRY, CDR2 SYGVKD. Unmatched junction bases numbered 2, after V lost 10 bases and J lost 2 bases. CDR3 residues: CATGQGAYEQYF. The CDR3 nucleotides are TGTGCCACCGGACAGGGGGCCTACGAGCAGTACTTC.

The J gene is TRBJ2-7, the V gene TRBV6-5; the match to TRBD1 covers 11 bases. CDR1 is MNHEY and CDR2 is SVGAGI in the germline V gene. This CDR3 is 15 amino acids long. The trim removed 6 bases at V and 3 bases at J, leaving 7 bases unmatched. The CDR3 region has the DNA TGTGCCAGCAGCCCGCCTGGGACAGGGGGCTACGAGCAGTACTTC. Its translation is CASSPPGTGGYEQYF.

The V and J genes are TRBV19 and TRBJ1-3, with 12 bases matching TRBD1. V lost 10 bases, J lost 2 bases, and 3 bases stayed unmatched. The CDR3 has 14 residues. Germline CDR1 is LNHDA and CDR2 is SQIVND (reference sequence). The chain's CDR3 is CATRDRGPGNTIYF. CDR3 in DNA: TGTGCCACCAGGGACAGGGGGCCTGGAAACACCATATATTTT.

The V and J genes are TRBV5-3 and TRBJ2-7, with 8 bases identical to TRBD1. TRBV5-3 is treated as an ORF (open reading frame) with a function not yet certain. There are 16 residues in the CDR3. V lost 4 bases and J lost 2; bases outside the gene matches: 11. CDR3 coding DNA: TGTGCCAGAAGCCTGTTTCGGGGACAGGAAACCTACGAGCAGTACTTC. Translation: CARSLFRGQETYEQYF.

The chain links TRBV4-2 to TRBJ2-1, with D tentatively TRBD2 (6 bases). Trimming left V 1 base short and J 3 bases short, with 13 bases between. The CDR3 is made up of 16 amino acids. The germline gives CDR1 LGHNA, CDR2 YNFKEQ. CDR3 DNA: TGTGCCAGCAGCCAAGCCATAGCGGAGGACTACAATGAGCAGTTCTTC. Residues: CASSQAIAEDYNEQFF.

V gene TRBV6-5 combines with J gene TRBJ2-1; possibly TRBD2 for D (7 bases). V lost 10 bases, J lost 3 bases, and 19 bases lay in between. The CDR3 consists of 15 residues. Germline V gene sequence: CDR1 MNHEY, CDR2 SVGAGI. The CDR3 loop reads CAINVRGGSYNEQFF. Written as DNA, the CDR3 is TGTGCCATCAATGTGAGGGGGGGCAGCTACAATGAGCAGTTCTTC.

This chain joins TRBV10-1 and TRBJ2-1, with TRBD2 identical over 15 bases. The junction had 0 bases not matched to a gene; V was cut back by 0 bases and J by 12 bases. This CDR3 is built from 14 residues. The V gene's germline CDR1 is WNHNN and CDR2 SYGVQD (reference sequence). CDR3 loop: CASSESGLAGGQFF. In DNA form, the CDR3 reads TGCGCCAGCAGTGAGTCGGGACTAGCGGGAGGGCAGTTCTTC.

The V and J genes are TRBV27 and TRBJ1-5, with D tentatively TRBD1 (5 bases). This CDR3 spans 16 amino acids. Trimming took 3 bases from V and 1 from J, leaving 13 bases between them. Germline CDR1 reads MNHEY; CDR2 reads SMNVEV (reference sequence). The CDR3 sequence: CASSLKARASNQPQHF. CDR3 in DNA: TGTGCCAGCAGTTTGAAGGCCAGGGCAAGCAATCAGCCCCAGCATTTT.

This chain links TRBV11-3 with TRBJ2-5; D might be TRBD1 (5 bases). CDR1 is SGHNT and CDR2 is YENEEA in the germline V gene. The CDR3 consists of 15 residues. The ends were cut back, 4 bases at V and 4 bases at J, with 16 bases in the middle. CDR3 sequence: CASSYTGVSSETQYF. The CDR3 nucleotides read TGTGCCAGCAGCTATACAGGAGTGAGTTCAGAGACCCAGTACTTC. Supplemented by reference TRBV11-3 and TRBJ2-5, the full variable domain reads EAGVVQSPRYKIIEKKQPVAFWCNPISGHNTLYWYLQNLGQGPELLIRYENEEAVDDSQLPKDRFSAERLKGVDSTLKIQPAELGDSAVYLCASSYTGVSSETQYFGPGTRLLVL.

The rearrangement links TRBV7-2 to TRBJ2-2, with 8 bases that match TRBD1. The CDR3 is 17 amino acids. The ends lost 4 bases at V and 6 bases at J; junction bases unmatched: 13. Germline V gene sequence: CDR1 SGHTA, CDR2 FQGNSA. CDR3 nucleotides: TGTGCCAGCAGCTCCGGACAGGGTTATAGGGGACCCGGGGAGCTGTTTTTT. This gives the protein CASSSGQGYRGPGELFF.

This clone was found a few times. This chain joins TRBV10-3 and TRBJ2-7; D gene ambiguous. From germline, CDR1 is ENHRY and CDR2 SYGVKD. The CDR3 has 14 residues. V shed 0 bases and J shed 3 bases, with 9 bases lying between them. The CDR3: CAISESSSGYEQYF. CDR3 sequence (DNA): TGTGCCATCAGTGAGTCTAGTTCGGGCTACGAGCAGTACTTC.

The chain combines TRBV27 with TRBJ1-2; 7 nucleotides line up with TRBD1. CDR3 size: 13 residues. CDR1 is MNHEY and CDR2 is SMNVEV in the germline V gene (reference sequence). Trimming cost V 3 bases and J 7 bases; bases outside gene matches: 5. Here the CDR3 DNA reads TGTGCCAGCAGTTTGGACAGGTTCTCTGGCTACACCTTC. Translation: CASSLDRFSGYTF.

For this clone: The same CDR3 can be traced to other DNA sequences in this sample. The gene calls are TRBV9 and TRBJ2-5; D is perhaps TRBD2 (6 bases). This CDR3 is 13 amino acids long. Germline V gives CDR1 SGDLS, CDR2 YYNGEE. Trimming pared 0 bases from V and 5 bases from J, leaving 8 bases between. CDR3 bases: TGTGCCAGCAGCGTAGGGGGGGAGGAGACCCAGTACTTC. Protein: CASSVGGEETQYF.

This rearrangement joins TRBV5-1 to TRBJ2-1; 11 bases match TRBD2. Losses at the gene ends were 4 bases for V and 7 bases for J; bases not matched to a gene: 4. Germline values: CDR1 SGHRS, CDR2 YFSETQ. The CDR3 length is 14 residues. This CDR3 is CASSEASGGNEQFF. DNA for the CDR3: TGCGCCAGCAGCGAAGCTAGCGGGGGGAATGAGCAGTTCTTC.

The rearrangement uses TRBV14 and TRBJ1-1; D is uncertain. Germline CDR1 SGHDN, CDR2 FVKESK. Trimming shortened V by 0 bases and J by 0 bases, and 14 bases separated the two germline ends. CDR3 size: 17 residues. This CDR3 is CASSQDPTEPMNTEAFF. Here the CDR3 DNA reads TGTGCCAGCAGCCAAGATCCGACGGAGCCAATGAACACTGAAGCTTTCTTT. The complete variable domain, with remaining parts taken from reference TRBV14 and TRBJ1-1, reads EAGVTQFPSHSVIEKGQTVTLRCDPISGHDNLYWYRRVMGKEIKFLLHFVKESKQDESGMPNNRFLAERTGGTYSTLKVQPAELEDSGVYFCASSQDPTEPMNTEAFFGQGTRLTVV.

This CDR3 reads CASSQDQDGTSAQHF. CDR3 nucleotides: TGCGCCAGCAGCCAAGATCAAGACGGAACGTCGGCCCAGCATTTT. The J gene is TRBJ1-5, the V gene TRBV4-1; D not certain. The CDR3 length is 15 residues. V dropped 0 bases and J dropped 11 bases, with 17 bases sitting between them. Germline CDR1 reads MGHRA; CDR2 reads YSYEKL.

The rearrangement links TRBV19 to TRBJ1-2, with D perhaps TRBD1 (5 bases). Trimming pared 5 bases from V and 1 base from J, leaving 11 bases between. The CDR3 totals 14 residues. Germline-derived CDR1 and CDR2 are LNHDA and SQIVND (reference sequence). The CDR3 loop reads CASSVGTNNYGYTF. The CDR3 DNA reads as TGTGCCAGTAGTGTGGGGACTAATAACTATGGCTACACCTTC.

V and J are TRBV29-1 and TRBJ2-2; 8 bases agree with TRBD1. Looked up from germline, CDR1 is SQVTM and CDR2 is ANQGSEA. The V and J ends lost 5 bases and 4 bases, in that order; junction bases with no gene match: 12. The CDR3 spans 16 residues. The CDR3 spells CSVLPRQGRITGELFF. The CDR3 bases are TGCAGCGTTTTACCTCGACAGGGGAGGATCACCGGGGAGCTGTTTTTT.

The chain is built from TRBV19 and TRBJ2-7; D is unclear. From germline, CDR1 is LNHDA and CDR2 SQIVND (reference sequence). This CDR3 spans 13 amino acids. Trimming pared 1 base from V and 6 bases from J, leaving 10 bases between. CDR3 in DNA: TGTGCCAGTAGTATAGGCAGTCAGAGCGAGCAGTACTTC. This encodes CASSIGSQSEQYF.

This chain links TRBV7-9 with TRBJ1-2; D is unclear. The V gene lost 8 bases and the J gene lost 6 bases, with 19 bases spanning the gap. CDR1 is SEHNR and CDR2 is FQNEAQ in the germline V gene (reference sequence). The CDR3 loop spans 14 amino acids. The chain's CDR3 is CASVPIVTQNGYTF. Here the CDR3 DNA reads TGTGCCAGCGTCCCTATAGTGACACAGAATGGCTACACCTTC.

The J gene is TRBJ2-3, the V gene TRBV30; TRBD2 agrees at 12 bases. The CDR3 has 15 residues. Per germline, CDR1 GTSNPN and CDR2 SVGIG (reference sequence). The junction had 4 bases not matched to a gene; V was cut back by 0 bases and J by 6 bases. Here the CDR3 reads CAWSVLAGGPDTQYF. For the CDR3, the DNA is TGTGCCTGGAGTGTACTAGCGGGGGGCCCGGATACGCAGTATTTT.

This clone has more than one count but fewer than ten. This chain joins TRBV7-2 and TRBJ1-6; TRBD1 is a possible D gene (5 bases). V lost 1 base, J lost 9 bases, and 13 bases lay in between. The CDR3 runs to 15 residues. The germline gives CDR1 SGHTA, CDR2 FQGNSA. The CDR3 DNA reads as TGTGCCAGCAGCTTAGTAGGGGCAAGGAGTTCACCCCTCCACTTT. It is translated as CASSLVGARSSPLHF.

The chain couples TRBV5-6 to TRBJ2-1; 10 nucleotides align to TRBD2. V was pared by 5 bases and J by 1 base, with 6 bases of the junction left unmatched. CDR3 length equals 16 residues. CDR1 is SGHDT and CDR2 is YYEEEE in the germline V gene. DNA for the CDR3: TGTGCCAGCAGAGCTAGCGGGAGTGGGTCCTACAATGAGCAGTTCTTC. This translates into CASRASGSGSYNEQFF.

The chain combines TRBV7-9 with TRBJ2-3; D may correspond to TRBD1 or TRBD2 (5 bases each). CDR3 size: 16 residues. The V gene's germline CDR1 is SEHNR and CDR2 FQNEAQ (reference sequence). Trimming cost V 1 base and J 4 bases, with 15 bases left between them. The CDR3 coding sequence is TGTGCCAGCAGCTTAGGAGGGGAGCCGGTGGCAGATACGCAGTATTTT. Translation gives CASSLGGEPVADTQYF. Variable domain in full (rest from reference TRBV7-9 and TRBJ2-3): DTGVSQNPRHKITKRGQNVTFRCDPISEHNRLYWYRQTLGQGPEFLTYFQNEAQLEKSRLLSDRFSAERPKGSFSTLEIQRTEQGDSAMYLCASSLGGEPVADTQYFGPGTRLTVL.

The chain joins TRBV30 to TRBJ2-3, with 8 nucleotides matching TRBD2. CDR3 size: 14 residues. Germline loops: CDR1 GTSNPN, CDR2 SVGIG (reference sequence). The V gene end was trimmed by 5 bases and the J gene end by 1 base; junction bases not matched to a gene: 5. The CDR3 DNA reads TGTGCCTGGGACGGGGGGGCGGGCACAGATACGCAGTATTTT. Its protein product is CAWDGGAGTDTQYF.

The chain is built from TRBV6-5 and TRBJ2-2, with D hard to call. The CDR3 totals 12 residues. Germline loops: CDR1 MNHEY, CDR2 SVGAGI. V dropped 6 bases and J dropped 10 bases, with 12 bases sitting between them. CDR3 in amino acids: CASRAPAAELFF. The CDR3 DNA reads TGTGCCAGCAGAGCCCCCGCGGCGGAGCTGTTTTTT.